This is a list of T cell receptor beta chains from one sample in a study of T cells in Graves' hyperthyroidism and ophthalmopathy. Via MiXCR, TCRdb re-called the multiplex PCR reads, giving one row per CDR3 protein. This sample carries hundreds of thousands of distinct CDR3 sequences, more than 12% of them seen once, and the ten largest clones take about 33%. Sequenced material: blood. These receptors all come from a woman aged 30 to 39 with Graves' hyperthyroidism. The CDR3 runs from the conserved cysteine through the conserved F or W. A D gene is named only where the DNA matches it firmly. For some rows the clone size is stated as once, few or many, or as a class when expanded; others skip it.

v_call	clone_size	j_call	d_call	cdr3_nt	cdr3_aa
TRBV27	few	TRBJ2-7	TRBD1	TGTGCCAGCAGTTTCACCGCCGGGACAGCCCTATCCGAGCAGTACTTC	CASSFTAGTALSEQYF
TRBV11-3	few	TRBJ2-1	NA	TGTGCCAGCAGCGCCACTAGCTACGAATTTCACAATGAGCAGTTCTTC	CASSATSYEFHNEQFF
TRBV20-1	few	TRBJ1-2	NA	TGCAGTGCTAGACGCGGGGAGCGCGACACCTTC	CSARRGERDTF
TRBV7-9	few	TRBJ2-1	NA	TGTGCCAGCGGCGCTACAGCGGGCCTCAATGAGCAGTTCTTC	CASGATAGLNEQFF
TRBV28	NA	TRBJ2-1	NA	TGTGCCAGCAGTCCACAAGGGGGAATCACCTACAATGAGCAGTTCTTC	CASSPQGGITYNEQFF
TRBV6-1	NA	TRBJ1-5	NA	TGTGCCAGCAGTGAATTTCAGCCCCAGCATTTT	CASSEFQPQHF
TRBV4-1	NA	TRBJ2-3	NA	TGCGCCAGCAGCCAAGATAGGACCGGTTCCTTAGAGGGAGATACGCAGTATTTT	CASSQDRTGSLEGDTQYF
TRBV27	few	TRBJ1-3	TRBD1	TGTGCCAGCAGTCCTCACACCGGGACAGGGATAAACACCATATATTTT	CASSPHTGTGINTIYF
TRBV30	few	TRBJ2-1	TRBD2	TGTGCCTGGACTAGCGGGAGGGCGCTCTTC	CAWTSGRALF
TRBV30	many	TRBJ1-1	NA	TGTGCCTGGAGTGTATGGGCCGAAGCTTTCTTT	CAWSVWAEAFF
TRBV20-1	few	TRBJ1-5	NA	TGCAGTGCGGGCCCCACAGGGATCCAGCCCCAGCATTTT	CSAGPTGIQPQHF
TRBV30	many	TRBJ2-2	NA	TGTGCCTGGAGTTTAAAGCCCGGGGAGCTGTTTTTT	CAWSLKPGELFF
TRBV5-5	many	TRBJ2-5	NA	TGTGCCAGCAGCGACAAGAAAGGGGCAGCGGAGACCCAGTACTTC	CASSDKKGAAETQYF
TRBV20-1	NA	TRBJ1-4	NA	TGCAGTGCCCTGGCTAATGAAAAACTGTTTTTT	CSALANEKLFF
TRBV6-6	many	TRBJ2-3	NA	TGTGCCAGCAGTTACATTCCATCGTTGGATACGCAGTATTTT	CASSYIPSLDTQYF
TRBV19	NA	TRBJ2-7	NA	TGTGCCAGTAGCCGGGGCCGGGACCTTTCCTACGAGCAGTACTTC	CASSRGRDLSYEQYF
TRBV6-2/TRBV6-3	NA	TRBJ2-2	TRBD1	TGTGCCATCAGGAGGACAGGGGGTCCCGGGGAGCTGTTTTTT	CAIRRTGGPGELFF
TRBV28	many	TRBJ2-7	TRBD2	TGTGCCAGCAGTTCGCCGGGACTAGCGGACTACGAGCAGTACTTC	CASSSPGLADYEQYF
TRBV19	many	TRBJ2-3	TRBD2	TGTGCCAGTAGTATAACGGGAGGGCTCACAGATACGCAGTATTTT	CASSITGGLTDTQYF
TRBV4-2	NA	TRBJ2-4	TRBD2	TGTGCCAGCAGCCCAACCCAAGGGACTAGCGGGAGGCACATTCAGTACTTC	CASSPTQGTSGRHIQYF
TRBV28	many	TRBJ1-1	NA	TGTGCCAGCAACCAGCCGGAAACTAAAGCTTTCTTT	CASNQPETKAFF
TRBV28	many	TRBJ2-3	TRBD2	TGTGCCAGCCGCGGGTTAGCGGGAGTCGAGAGCACAGATACGCAGTATTTT	CASRGLAGVESTDTQYF
TRBV7-7	many	TRBJ2-3	NA	TGTGCTAGCAGCTTAGATGGCCGCGCCACAGATACGCAGTATTTT	CASSLDGRATDTQYF
TRBV29-1	NA	TRBJ2-7	TRBD2	TGCAGCGTTTTTAGCGGGAATGCATACGAGCAGTACTTC	CSVFSGNAYEQYF
TRBV11-2	many	TRBJ1-2	NA	TGTGCCAGCAGCGCCCACCAGGTCAGAAGTAACTATGGCTACACCTTC	CASSAHQVRSNYGYTF
TRBV3-1	NA	TRBJ2-2	NA	TGTGCCAGCAGCCAAGGAGCGGGCGGGAACACCGGGGAGCTGTTTTTT	CASSQGAGGNTGELFF
TRBV12-3/TRBV12-4	many	TRBJ2-5	TRBD1	TGTGCCAGCAGTCCACGGACAGGGACGATCCAAGAGACCCAGTACTTC	CASSPRTGTIQETQYF
TRBV4-1	many	TRBJ2-5	NA	TGCGCCAGCAGCCAAACGATACAGGGTATACAGACCCAGTACTTC	CASSQTIQGIQTQYF
TRBV6-4	few	TRBJ2-2	NA	TGTGCCAGCAGGCCAGGGGGGTTCACCGGGGAGCTGTTTTTT	CASRPGGFTGELFF
TRBV30	many	TRBJ2-5	NA	TGTGCCTGGAGTGTACTGGGACCCAGGGGGACCCAGTACTTC	CAWSVLGPRGTQYF
TRBV18	many	TRBJ2-1	TRBD1	TGTGCCAGTGGACAGGGGGGCTACAATGAGCAGTTCTTC	CASGQGGYNEQFF
TRBV12-3/TRBV12-4	NA	TRBJ2-7	TRBD1	TGTGCCAGCAGCCGCCGACAGGGCTGGTTTTACGAGCAGTACTTC	CASSRRQGWFYEQYF
TRBV3-1	many	TRBJ1-4	NA	TGTGCCAGCAGCCCCCTCGGTGAAAAACTGTTTTTT	CASSPLGEKLFF
TRBV4-1	few	TRBJ2-3	NA	TGCGCCAGCAGCCAAGATTCGGGCGGAGATACGCAGTATTTT	CASSQDSGGDTQYF
TRBV11-2	NA	TRBJ2-7	TRBD2	TGTGCCAGCAGCTTAGATACAGGGACTAGCGGGAGGTCCTACGAGCAGTACTTC	CASSLDTGTSGRSYEQYF
TRBV24-1	many	TRBJ2-7	NA	TGTGCCACCAGTGTCCCGCCTCCAGACAGGGAGGACGAGCAGTACTTC	CATSVPPPDREDEQYF
TRBV28	few	TRBJ1-3	NA	TGTGCCAGCAGTTTGCGGGGGGCGCGAAACACCATATATTTT	CASSLRGARNTIYF
TRBV6-1	NA	TRBJ1-5	NA	TGTGCCAGCAGTGATTCCGACTTGGGGAGCAATCAGCCCCAGCATTTT	CASSDSDLGSNQPQHF
TRBV30	few	TRBJ2-5	NA	TGTGCCTGGAGTCGACCCGGGACCGAAGAGACCCAGTACTTC	CAWSRPGTEETQYF
TRBV9	few	TRBJ1-3	NA	TGTGGCAGCAGCGTAGGGACAATCACTGGAAACACCATATATTTT	CGSSVGTITGNTIYF
TRBV27	NA	TRBJ2-7	TRBD2	TGTGCCAGCACCCACGGGACTAGCGGGAGTGCCTCCTACGAGCAGTACTTC	CASTHGTSGSASYEQYF